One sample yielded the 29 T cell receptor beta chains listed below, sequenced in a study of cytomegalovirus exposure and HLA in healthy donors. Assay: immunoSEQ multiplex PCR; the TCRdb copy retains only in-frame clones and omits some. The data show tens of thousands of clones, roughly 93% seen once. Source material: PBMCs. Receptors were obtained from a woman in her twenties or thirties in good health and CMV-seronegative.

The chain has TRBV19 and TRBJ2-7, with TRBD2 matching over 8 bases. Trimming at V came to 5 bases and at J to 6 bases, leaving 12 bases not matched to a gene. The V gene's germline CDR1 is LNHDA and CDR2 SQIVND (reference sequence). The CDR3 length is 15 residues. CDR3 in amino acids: CASSPGGTRGSEQYF. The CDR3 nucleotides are TGTGCCAGTAGTCCCGGCGGGACTAGAGGGTCCGAGCAGTACTTC.

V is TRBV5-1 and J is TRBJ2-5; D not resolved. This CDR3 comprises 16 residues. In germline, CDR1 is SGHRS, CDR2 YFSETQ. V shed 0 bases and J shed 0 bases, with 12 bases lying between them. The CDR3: CASSLVAHKYQETQYF. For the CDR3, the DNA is TGCGCCAGCAGCTTGGTAGCCCATAAATACCAAGAGACCCAGTACTTC.

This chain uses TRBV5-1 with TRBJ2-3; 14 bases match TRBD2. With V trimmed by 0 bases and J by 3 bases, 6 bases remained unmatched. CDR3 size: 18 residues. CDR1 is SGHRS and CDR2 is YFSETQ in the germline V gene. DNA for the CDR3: TGCGCCAGCAGCTTGGTCGGGACTAGCGGGGGAAAGACAGATACGCAGTATTTT. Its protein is CASSLVGTSGGKTDTQYF.

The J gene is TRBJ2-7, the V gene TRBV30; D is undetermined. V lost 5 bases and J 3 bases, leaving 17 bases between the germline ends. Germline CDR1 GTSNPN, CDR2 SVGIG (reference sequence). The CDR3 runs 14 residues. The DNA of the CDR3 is TGTGCCTGGGCCCAGGCGAGCCTCTTCTACGAGCAGTACTTC. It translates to CAWAQASLFYEQYF.

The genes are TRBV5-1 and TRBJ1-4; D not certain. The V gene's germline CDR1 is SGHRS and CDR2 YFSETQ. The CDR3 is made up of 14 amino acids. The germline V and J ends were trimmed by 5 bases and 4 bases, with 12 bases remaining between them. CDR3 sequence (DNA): TGCGCCAGCAGTGTGGCAGGCTTTAATGAAAAACTGTTTTTT. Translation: CASSVAGFNEKLFF. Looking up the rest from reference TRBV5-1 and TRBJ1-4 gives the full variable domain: KAGVTQTPRYLIKTRGQQVTLSCSPISGHRSVSWYQQTPGQGLQFLFEYFSETQRNKGNFPGRFSGRQFSNSRSEMNVSTLELGDSALYLCASSVAGFNEKLFFGSGTQLSVL.

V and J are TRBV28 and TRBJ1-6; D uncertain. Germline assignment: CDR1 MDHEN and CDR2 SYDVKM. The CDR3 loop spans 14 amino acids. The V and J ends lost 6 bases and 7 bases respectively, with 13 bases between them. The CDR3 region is CASRKPIANSPLHF. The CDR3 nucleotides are TGTGCCAGCAGAAAGCCTATAGCCAATTCACCCCTCCACTTT.

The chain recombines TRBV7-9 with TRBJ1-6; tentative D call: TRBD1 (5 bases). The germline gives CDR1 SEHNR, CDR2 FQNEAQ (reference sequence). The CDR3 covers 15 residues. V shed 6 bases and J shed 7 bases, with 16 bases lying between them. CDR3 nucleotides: TGTGCCAGCAGATGGGGGGGGGATGTGAATTCACCCCTCCACTTT. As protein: CASRWGGDVNSPLHF.

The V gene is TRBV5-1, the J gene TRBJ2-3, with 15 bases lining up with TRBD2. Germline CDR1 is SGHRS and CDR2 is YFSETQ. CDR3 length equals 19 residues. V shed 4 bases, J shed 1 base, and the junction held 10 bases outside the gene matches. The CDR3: CASSPGLAGGPGGTDTQYF. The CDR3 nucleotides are TGCGCCAGCAGCCCCGGACTAGCGGGAGGGCCAGGAGGCACAGATACGCAGTATTTT.

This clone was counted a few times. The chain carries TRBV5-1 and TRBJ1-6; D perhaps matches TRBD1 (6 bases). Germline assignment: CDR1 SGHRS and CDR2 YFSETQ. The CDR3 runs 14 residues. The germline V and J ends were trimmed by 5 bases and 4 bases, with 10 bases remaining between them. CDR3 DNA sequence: TGCGCCAGCAGTCCCGGACAGTATAATTCACCCCTCCACTTT. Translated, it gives CASSPGQYNSPLHF. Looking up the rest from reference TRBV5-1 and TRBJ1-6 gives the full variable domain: KAGVTQTPRYLIKTRGQQVTLSCSPISGHRSVSWYQQTPGQGLQFLFEYFSETQRNKGNFPGRFSGRQFSNSRSEMNVSTLELGDSALYLCASSPGQYNSPLHFGNGTRLTVT.

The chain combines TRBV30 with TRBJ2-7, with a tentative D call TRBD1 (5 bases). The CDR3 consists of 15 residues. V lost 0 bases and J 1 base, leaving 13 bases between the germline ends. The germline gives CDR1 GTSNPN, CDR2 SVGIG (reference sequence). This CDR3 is CAWSVQAGISYEQYF. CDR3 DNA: TGTGCCTGGAGTGTACAGGCAGGGATTTCCTACGAGCAGTACTTC.

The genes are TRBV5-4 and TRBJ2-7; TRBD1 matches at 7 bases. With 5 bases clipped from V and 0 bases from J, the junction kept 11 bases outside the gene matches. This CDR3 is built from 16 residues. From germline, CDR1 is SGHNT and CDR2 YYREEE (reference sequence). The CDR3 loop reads CASSSPGQDSSYEQYF. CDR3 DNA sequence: TGTGCCAGCAGTTCCCCCGGACAGGACAGCTCCTACGAGCAGTACTTC.

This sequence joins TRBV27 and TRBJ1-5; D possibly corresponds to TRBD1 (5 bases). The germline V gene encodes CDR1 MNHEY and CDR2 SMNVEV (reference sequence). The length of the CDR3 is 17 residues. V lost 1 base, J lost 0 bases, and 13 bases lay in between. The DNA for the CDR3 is TGTGCCAGCAGTTTATTAGGGGCTCAGGGTAGCAATCAGCCCCAGCATTTT. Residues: CASSLLGAQGSNQPQHF.

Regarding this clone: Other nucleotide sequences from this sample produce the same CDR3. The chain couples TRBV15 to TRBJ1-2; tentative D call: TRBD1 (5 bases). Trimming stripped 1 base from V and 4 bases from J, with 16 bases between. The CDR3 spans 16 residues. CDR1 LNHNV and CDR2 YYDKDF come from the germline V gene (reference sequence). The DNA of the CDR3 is TGTGCCACCAGCAGAGCCGGGGGAGCAGTTCGCTATGGCTACACCTTC. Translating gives CATSRAGGAVRYGYTF.

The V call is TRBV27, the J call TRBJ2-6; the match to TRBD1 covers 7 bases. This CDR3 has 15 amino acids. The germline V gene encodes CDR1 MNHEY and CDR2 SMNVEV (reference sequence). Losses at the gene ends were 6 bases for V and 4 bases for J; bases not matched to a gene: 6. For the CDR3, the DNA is TGTGCCAGCAGGACAGGGCGGAAAGGGGCCAACGTCCTGACTTTC. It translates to CASRTGRKGANVLTF.

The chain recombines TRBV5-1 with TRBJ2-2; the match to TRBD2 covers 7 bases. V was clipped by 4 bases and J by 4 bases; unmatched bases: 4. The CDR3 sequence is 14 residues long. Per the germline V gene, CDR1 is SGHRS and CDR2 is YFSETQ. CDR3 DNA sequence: TGCGCCAGCAGCACCCGGACTAGCACCGGGGAGCTGTTTTTT. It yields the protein CASSTRTSTGELFF.

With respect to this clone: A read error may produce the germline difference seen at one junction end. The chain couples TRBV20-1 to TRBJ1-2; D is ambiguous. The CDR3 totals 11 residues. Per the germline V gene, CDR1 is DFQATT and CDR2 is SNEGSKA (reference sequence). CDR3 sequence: CSARTSEGLVF. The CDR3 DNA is TGCAGTGCGCGAACATCGGAGGGATTAGTCTTC.

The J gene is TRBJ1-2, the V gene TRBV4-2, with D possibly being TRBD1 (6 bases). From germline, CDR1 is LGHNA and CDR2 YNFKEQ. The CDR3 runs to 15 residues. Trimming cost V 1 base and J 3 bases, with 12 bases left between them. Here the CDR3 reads CASSQALWTDYGYTF. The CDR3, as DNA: TGTGCCAGCAGCCAAGCTTTGTGGACAGACTATGGCTACACCTTC.

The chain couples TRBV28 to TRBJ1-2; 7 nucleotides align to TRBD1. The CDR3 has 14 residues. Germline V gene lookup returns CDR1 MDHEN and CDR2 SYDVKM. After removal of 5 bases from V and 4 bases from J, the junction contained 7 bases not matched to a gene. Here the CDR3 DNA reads TGTGCCAGCAGTCAGGACCAGGGGGTCTATGGCTACACCTTC. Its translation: CASSQDQGVYGYTF.

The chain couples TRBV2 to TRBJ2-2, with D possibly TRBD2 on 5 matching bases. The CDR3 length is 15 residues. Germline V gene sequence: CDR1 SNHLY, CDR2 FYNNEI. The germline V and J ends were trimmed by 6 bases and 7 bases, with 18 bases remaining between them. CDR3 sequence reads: CASRVTSPLGGELFF. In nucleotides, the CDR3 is TGTGCCAGCAGGGTCACTAGTCCCTTGGGCGGGGAGCTGTTTTTT.

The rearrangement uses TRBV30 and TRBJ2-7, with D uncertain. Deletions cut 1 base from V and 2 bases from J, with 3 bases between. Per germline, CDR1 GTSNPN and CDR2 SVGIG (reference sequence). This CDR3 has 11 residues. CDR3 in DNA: TGTGCCTGGAGTGCGGCCTACGAGCAGTACTTC. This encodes CAWSAAYEQYF.

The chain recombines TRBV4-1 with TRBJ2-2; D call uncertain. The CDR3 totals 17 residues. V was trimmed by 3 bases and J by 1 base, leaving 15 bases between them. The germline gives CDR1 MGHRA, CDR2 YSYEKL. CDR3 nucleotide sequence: TGCGCCAGCAGCCAGCACCCCCCTGGCCAGAACACCGGGGAGCTGTTTTTT. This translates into CASSQHPPGQNTGELFF.

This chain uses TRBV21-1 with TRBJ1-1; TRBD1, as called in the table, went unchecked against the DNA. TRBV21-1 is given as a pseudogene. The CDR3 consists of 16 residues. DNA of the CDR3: TGTGCCAGCAGCAAAGGCCGGGTTAGGGGTGAAACTGAAGCTTTCTTT. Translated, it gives CASSKGRVRGETEAFF.

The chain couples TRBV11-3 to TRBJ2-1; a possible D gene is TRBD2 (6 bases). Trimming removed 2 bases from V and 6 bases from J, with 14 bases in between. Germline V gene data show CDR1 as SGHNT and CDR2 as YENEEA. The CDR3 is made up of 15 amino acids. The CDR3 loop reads CASSLKAGASNEQFF. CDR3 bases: TGTGCCAGCAGCTTAAAAGCGGGCGCGAGCAATGAGCAGTTCTTC.

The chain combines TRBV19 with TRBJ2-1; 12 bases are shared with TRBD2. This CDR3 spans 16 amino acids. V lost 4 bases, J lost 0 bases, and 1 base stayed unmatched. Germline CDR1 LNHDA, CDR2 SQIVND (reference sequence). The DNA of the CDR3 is TGTGCCAGTAGTACTAGCGGGGGGGACTCCTACAATGAGCAGTTCTTC. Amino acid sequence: CASSTSGGDSYNEQFF.

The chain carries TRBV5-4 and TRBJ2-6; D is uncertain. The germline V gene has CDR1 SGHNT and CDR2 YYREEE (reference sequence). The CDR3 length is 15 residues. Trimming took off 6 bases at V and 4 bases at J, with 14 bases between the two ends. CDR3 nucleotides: TGTGCCAGCACCCCCACCACTTGGGGGGCCAACGTCCTGACTTTC. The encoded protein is CASTPTTWGANVLTF.

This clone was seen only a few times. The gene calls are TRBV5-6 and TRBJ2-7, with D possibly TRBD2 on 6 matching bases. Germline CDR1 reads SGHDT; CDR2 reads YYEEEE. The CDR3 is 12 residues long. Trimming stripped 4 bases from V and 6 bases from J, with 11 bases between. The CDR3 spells CASSLRGGEQYF. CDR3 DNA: TGTGCCAGCAGCCTGAGGGGAGGCGAGCAGTACTTC.

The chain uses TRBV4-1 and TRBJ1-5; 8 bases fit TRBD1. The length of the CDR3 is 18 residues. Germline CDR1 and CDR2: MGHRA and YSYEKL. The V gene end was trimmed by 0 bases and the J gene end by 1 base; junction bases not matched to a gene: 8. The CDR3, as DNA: TGCGCCAGCAGCCAAGATCTGGCAGGGGGCCGAAGCAATCAGCCCCAGCATTTT. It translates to CASSQDLAGGRSNQPQHF.

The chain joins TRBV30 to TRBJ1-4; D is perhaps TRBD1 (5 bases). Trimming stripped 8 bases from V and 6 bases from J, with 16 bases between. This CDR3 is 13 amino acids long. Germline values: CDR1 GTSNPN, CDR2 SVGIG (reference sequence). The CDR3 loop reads CARGGRGDEKLFF. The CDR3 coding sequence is TGTGCCCGCGGGGGGAGGGGAGATGAAAAACTGTTTTTT.

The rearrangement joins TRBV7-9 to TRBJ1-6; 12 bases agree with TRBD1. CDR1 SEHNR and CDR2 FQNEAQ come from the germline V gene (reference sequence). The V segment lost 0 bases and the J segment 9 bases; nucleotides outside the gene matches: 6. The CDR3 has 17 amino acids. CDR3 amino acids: CASSLAWRGQGASPLHF. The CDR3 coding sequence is TGTGCCAGCAGCTTAGCTTGGAGGGGACAGGGGGCTTCACCCCTCCACTTT.